One and the same sample provided the 27 T cell receptor beta chains below, sequenced in a study of response to subunit inactivated influenza vaccine. TCRdb ran MiXCR on the RT-PCR reads and lists one entry per CDR3 protein. Of approximately 500,000 distinct CDR3 sequences listed, 11% to 15% are singletons. The sequencing used PBMCs from blood, collected 11 to 12 days after vaccination. The receptors were sampled from a middle-aged man who received an inactivated influenza vaccine.

This clonotype was recorded a few times. This chain links TRBV29-1 with TRBJ2-3; weak D call: TRBD2 (6 bases). CDR3 size: 15 residues. Germline lookup yields CDR1 SQVTM and CDR2 ANQGSEA. V was cut by 0 bases and J by 3 bases, with 13 bases left in between. In nucleotides, the CDR3 is TGCAGCGTTGAAGATCCCATCGGACTAACAGATACGCAGTATTTT. Amino acids: CSVEDPIGLTDTQYF.

This clonotype was detected a few times. V usage is TRBV29-1 and J usage is TRBJ2-3; 14 bases agree with TRBD2. This CDR3 comprises 14 residues. The junction had 6 bases not matched to a gene; V was cut back by 7 bases and J by 6 bases. Germline loops: CDR1 SQVTM, CDR2 ANQGSEA. This chain's CDR3 is CSAGLAGGVDTQYF. The CDR3 nucleotides read TGCAGCGCCGGACTAGCGGGAGGCGTGGATACGCAGTATTTT.

This clonotype was found many times. This chain links TRBV4-3 with TRBJ2-2; TRBD2 is a possible D gene (5 bases). The CDR3 spans 14 residues. Trimming left V 6 bases short and J 2 bases short, with 10 bases between. The germline CDR1 and CDR2 sequences are LGHNA and YSLEER. CDR3 bases: TGCGCCAGCAGTCGAGGGCTCAACACCGGGGAGCTGTTTTTT. This gives the protein CASSRGLNTGELFF.

With regard to this clonotype: Sequence at one end of the junction differs from germline and may be a read error. V gene TRBV7-7 combines with J gene TRBJ2-5; 8 bases line up with TRBD1. The CDR3 is 14 amino acids. Germline assignment: CDR1 SSHAT and CDR2 FNYEAQ (reference sequence). CDR3 DNA: TGTGCTAGCAGCGCAGGGACAGGAGGAGAGACCCAGTACTTC. Protein product: CASSAGTGGETQYF.

This chain uses TRBV11-2 with TRBJ1-2; 8 bases match TRBD1. The V gene's germline CDR1 is SGHAT and CDR2 FQNNGV. V trimming: 1 base; J trimming: 3 bases; junction bases outside the gene matches: 4. The CDR3 has 15 amino acids. This CDR3 is CASSLVGQGHYGYTF. For the CDR3, the DNA is TGTGCCAGCAGCTTAGTAGGACAGGGACACTATGGCTACACCTTC.

This clonotype was found a few times. The chain carries TRBV28 and TRBJ1-3; D perhaps matches TRBD1 (5 bases). The CDR3 length is 15 residues. Germline assignment: CDR1 MDHEN and CDR2 SYDVKM. The ends were cut back, 8 bases at V and 0 bases at J, with 14 bases in the middle. The CDR3 loop is CASGNWGGSGNTIYF. The CDR3 DNA follows: TGTGCCAGCGGCAATTGGGGGGGCTCTGGAAACACCATATATTTT.

The table lists this clonotype with many counts. V usage is TRBV11-2 and J usage is TRBJ1-1, with D possibly TRBD1 on 5 matching bases. CDR1 is SGHAT and CDR2 is FQNNGV in the germline V gene. The CDR3 runs to 17 residues. The V end was cut by 2 bases, the J end by 2 bases, with 18 bases between. CDR3 sequence reads: CASSLFLGALGNTEAFF. The CDR3, as DNA: TGTGCCAGCAGCTTATTCCTTGGGGCTTTGGGAAACACTGAAGCTTTCTTT.

The chain uses TRBV5-5 and TRBJ2-7; D remains ambiguous. CDR1 SGHKS and CDR2 YYEKEE come from the germline V gene (reference sequence). The V end was cut by 2 bases, the J end by 0 bases, with 9 bases between. The CDR3 spans 14 residues. The CDR3 coding sequence is TGTGCCAGCAGCTTAACTATGACCTCCTACGAGCAGTACTTC. Protein product: CASSLTMTSYEQYF.

This chain connects TRBV6-2 or TRBV6-3 to TRBJ2-5; 9 nucleotides line up with TRBD2. Trimming took 6 bases from V and 0 from J; bases not matched to a gene: 8. Germline-derived CDR1 and CDR2 are MNHEY and SVGEGT. CDR3 length equals 16 residues. This CDR3 reads CASRRPRGGDQETQYF. CDR3 DNA sequence: TGTGCCAGCAGGCGTCCTCGCGGGGGGGACCAAGAGACCCAGTACTTC.

V is TRBV6-1 and J is TRBJ1-6; tentatively, D is TRBD1 (5 bases). Between the trimmed V and J ends, which lost 5 bases and 10 bases, there was a span of 15 bases. Germline V CDR1 and CDR2: MNHNS, SASEGT. CDR3 length: 14 residues. The CDR3, as DNA: TGTGCCAGCAGTACGACAGCGAGAAGGTCACCCCTCCACTTT. Translation: CASSTTARRSPLHF.

This clonotype came up a few times. This chain links TRBV7-2 with TRBJ2-1; 8 bases line up with TRBD2. CDR1 and CDR2 (germline): SGHTA, FQGNSA. The length of the CDR3 is 16 residues. V shed 4 bases and J 2 bases; nucleotides not matched to a gene: 7. CDR3 bases: TGTGCCAGCAGCTCCCCTCGCGGGGGGACCTACAATGAGCAGTTCTTC. It encodes CASSSPRGGTYNEQFF.

The chain links TRBV6-2 or TRBV6-3 to TRBJ2-7; unclear D gene. This CDR3 spans 13 amino acids. Trimming left V 2 bases short and J 3 bases short, with 8 bases between. Germline V gene lookup returns CDR1 MNHEY and CDR2 SVGEGT. CDR3 coding DNA: TGTGCCAGCAGTTACGTCAGGAGCTACGAGCAGTACTTC. Translated, it gives CASSYVRSYEQYF.

This chain links TRBV20-1 with TRBJ2-1; 7 nucleotides line up with TRBD1. In germline, CDR1 is DFQATT, CDR2 SNEGSKA (reference sequence). The CDR3 has 13 residues. J was trimmed by 6 bases and V by 3 bases; bases with no gene match: 5. The CDR3, as DNA: TGCAGTGCTAGCCGACAGGGTTCCAATGAGCAGTTCTTC. This codes for CSASRQGSNEQFF.

This chain connects TRBV7-6 to TRBJ1-1, with D unresolved. Trimming left V 5 bases short and J 4 bases short, with 23 bases between. CDR1 and CDR2 (germline): SGHVS, FNYEAQ. This CDR3 has 17 residues. CDR3 residues: CASSLEVADSLATEAFF. In nucleotides, the CDR3 is TGTGCCAGCAGCCTAGAAGTGGCTGACTCATTGGCCACTGAAGCTTTCTTT. Supplemented by reference TRBV7-6 and TRBJ1-1, the full variable domain reads GAGVSQSPRYKVTKRGQDVALRCDPISGHVSLYWYRQALGQGPEFLTYFNYEAQQDKSGLPNDRFSAERPEGSISTLTIQRTEQRDSAMYRCASSLEVADSLATEAFFGQGTRLTVV.

This clonotype was seen only a few times. The genes are TRBV5-6 and TRBJ2-7; 10 positions match TRBD2. Trimming took 4 bases from V and 6 from J; bases not matched to a gene: 7. Germline V gene data show CDR1 as SGHDT and CDR2 as YYEEEE. This CDR3 has 14 amino acids. The CDR3 DNA is TGTGCCAGCAGCGTCCGGACTAGCGGCACCGAGCAGTACTTC. Encoded protein: CASSVRTSGTEQYF.

The rearrangement uses TRBV4-3 and TRBJ2-1, with 10 bases lining up with TRBD1. The germline V gene encodes CDR1 LGHNA and CDR2 YSLEER. V was clipped by 0 bases and J by 6 bases; unmatched bases: 14. The CDR3 length is 19 residues. For the CDR3, the DNA is TGCGCCAGCAGCCAAGATAACTGGGGAGACAGGGGGCATGGCAATGAGCAGTTCTTC. Its protein product is CASSQDNWGDRGHGNEQFF.

Ten or more counts support this clonotype. One junction end disagrees with the germline gene, perhaps due to a read error. This chain links TRBV5-1 with TRBJ2-3, with D possibly TRBD1 on 6 matching bases. Germline assignment: CDR1 SGHRS and CDR2 YFSETQ. The CDR3 is 14 residues long. This CDR3 reads CASSFGGPTDTQYF. In DNA form, the CDR3 reads TGTGCCAGCAGTTTTGGGGGCCCAACAGATACGCAGTATTTT.

This chain joins TRBV20-1 and TRBJ2-7, with unresolved D. The V end lost 6 bases, the J end lost 6 bases, and 18 bases lay between the germline ends. Germline V gene data show CDR1 as DFQATT and CDR2 as SNEGSKA (reference sequence). This CDR3 contains 13 residues. The CDR3 DNA follows: TGCAGTGCCGACGGTCCCGGCGTCGGCGAGCAGTACTTC. It yields the protein CSADGPGVGEQYF.

The chain carries TRBV4-3 and TRBJ2-1; 7 positions match TRBD2. Germline assignment: CDR1 LGHNA and CDR2 YSLEER. Germline trimming cut 4 bases from V and 4 bases from J; bases unmatched to any gene: 10. The CDR3 loop spans 16 amino acids. The CDR3 nucleotides are TGCGCCAGCAGCCGATCGACTAGCAGCTCTTACAATGAGCAGTTCTTC. Amino acid sequence: CASSRSTSSSYNEQFF.

This clonotype was seen repeatedly, ten times or more. The gene calls are TRBV28 and TRBJ2-4, with 8 bases lining up with TRBD2. Germline V gives CDR1 MDHEN, CDR2 SYDVKM. Trimming took 5 bases from V and 15 from J; bases not matched to a gene: 6. This CDR3 contains 11 residues. CDR3 bases: TGTGCCAGCAGTCCAGGACTAGCCTGGTACTTC. It encodes CASSPGLAWYF.

V and J are TRBV7-9 and TRBJ2-1; no clear D gene. CDR1 and CDR2 (germline): SEHNR, FQNEAQ (reference sequence). The CDR3 extends over 15 amino acids. V was trimmed by 3 bases and J by 0 bases, leaving 9 bases between them. The CDR3: CASSFYSVSYNEQFF. The CDR3 DNA sequence: TGTGCCAGCAGCTTTTACAGTGTCTCCTACAATGAGCAGTTCTTC.

The genes are TRBV29-1 and TRBJ2-5; 8 nucleotides agree with TRBD1. Trimming took 4 bases from V and 6 from J; bases not matched to a gene: 7. The CDR3 is made up of 13 amino acids. Germline CDR1 and CDR2: SQVTM and ANQGSEA. The CDR3 coding sequence is TGCAGCGTTGGTGGACAGGGAAGGAAGACCCAGTACTTC. Its translation is CSVGGQGRKTQYF.

This chain links TRBV20-1 with TRBJ2-5; perhaps TRBD2 as D (5 bases). Looked up from germline, CDR1 is DFQATT and CDR2 is SNEGSKA (reference sequence). The CDR3 is made up of 14 amino acids. V was pared by 0 bases and J by 0 bases, with 8 bases between. The CDR3 DNA reads TGCAGTGCTAGAGAGAAGGAGGACCAAGAGACCCAGTACTTC. It yields the protein CSAREKEDQETQYF.

This chain uses TRBV4-3 with TRBJ2-1; D is ambiguous. V was clipped by 3 bases and J by 4 bases, with 7 bases between them. The CDR3 loop spans 13 amino acids. The germline V gene has CDR1 LGHNA and CDR2 YSLEER. This CDR3 reads CASSQGYYNEQFF. DNA for the CDR3: TGCGCCAGCAGCCAGGGATATTACAATGAGCAGTTCTTC.

The chain combines TRBV4-1 with TRBJ1-2; 8 bases map to TRBD1. In germline, CDR1 is MGHRA, CDR2 YSYEKL. The ends lost 0 bases at V and 6 bases at J; junction bases unmatched: 12. The CDR3 has 17 amino acids. As DNA, the CDR3 is TGCGCCAGCAGCCAAGATCGCGGACAGGGACTCCCCCATGGCTACACCTTC. Residues: CASSQDRGQGLPHGYTF.

The table lists this clonotype with a few counts. The CDR3: CASSVQGHYTEAFF. In DNA, the CDR3 is TGTGCCAGCAGCGTGCAGGGGCACTACACTGAAGCTTTCTTT. This chain joins TRBV7-8 and TRBJ1-1; a possible D gene is TRBD1 (6 bases). Trimming removed 5 bases at V and 3 bases at J, with 13 bases between. This CDR3 has 14 residues. Germline-derived CDR1 and CDR2 are SGHVS and FQNEAQ.

Note on this clonotype: A much larger clone differs from this one at a single base, so this may be a read error. Given the absence of the conserved phenylalanine or tryptophan at the CDR3 end, a read error is likely. The chain is built from TRBV4-2 and TRBJ2-5; D not resolved. Trimming took off 4 bases at V and 3 bases at J, with 9 bases between the two ends. The V gene's germline CDR1 is LGHNA and CDR2 YNFKEQ. CDR3 length: 13 residues. CDR3 coding DNA: TGTGCCAGCAGCCCCCGGATAAAAGAGACCCAGTACCTC. Translating it yields CASSPRIKETQYL.